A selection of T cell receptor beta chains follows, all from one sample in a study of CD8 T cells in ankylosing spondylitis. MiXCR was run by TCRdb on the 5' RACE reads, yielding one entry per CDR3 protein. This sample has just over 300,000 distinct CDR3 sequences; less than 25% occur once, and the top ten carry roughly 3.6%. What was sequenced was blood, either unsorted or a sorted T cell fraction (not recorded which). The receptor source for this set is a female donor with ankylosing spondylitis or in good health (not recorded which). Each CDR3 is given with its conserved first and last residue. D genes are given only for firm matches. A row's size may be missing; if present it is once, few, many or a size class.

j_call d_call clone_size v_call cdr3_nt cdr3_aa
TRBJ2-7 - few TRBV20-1 TGCAGTGCTAGAGATCCCCAGGGGCCCGACTACGAGCAGTACTTC CSARDPQGPDYEQYF
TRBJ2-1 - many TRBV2 TGTGCCAGCAGTAGGGGTGAGCAGTTCTTC CASSRGEQFF
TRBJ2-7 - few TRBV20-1 TGCAGTGCTAGAGCCGCCCCAGGGGGGGCAGGCTACGAGCAGTACTTC CSARAAPGGAGYEQYF
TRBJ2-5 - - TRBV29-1 TGCAGCGTTTCCCAAGAGACCCAGTACTTC CSVSQETQYF
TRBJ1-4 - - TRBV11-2 TGTGCCAGCAGCTCCCTCCGGGCGGAAAAACTGTTTTTT CASSSLRAEKLFF
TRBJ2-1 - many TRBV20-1 TGCAGTGCTAGAGCCCCCGGGACCTTAAGTCGGAATGAGCAGTTCTTC CSARAPGTLSRNEQFF
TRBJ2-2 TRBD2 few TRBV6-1 TGTGCCAGCAGCCCCAATAGCGGGAGGGCGAACACCGGGGAGCTGTTTTTT CASSPNSGRANTGELFF
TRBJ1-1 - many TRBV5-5 TGTGCCAGCAGCCCCGCCGGGCCGAACACTGAAGCTTTCTTT CASSPAGPNTEAFF
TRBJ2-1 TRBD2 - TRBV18 TGTGCCAGCTCACCTTCATCAACTAGCGGTAGATACAATGAGCAGTTCTTC CASSPSSTSGRYNEQFF
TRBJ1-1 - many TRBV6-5 TGTGCCAGCACCTCCTACACTGAAGCTTTCTTT CASTSYTEAFF
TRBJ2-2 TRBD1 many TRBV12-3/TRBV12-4 TGTGCCAGCAGTTTCGACAGGGGGCGGACCGGGGAGCTGTTTTTT CASSFDRGRTGELFF
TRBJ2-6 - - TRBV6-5 TGTGCCAGCAGTTACTCGAGACAGCCCTCTGGGGCCAACGTCCTGACTTTC CASSYSRQPSGANVLTF
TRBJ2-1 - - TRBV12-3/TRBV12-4 TGTGCCAGCAGCGCACAGGGATCGCTCCCCTACAATGAGCAGTTCTTC CASSAQGSLPYNEQFF